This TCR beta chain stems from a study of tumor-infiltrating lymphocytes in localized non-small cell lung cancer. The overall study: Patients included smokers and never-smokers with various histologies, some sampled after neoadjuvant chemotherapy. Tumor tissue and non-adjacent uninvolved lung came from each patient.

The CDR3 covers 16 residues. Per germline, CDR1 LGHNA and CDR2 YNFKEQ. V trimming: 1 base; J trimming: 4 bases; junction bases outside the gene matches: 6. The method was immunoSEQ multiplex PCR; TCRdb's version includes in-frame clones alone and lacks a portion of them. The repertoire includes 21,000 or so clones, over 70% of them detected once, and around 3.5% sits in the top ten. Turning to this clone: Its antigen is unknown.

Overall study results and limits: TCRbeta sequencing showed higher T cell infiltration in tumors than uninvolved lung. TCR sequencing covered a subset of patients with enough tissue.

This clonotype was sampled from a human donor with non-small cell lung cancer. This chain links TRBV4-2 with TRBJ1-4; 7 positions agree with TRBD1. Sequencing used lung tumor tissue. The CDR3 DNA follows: TGTGCCAGCAGCCAAGTGCTAGGGACAGTTAATGAAAAACTGTTTTTT. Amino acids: CASSQVLGTVNEKLFF.